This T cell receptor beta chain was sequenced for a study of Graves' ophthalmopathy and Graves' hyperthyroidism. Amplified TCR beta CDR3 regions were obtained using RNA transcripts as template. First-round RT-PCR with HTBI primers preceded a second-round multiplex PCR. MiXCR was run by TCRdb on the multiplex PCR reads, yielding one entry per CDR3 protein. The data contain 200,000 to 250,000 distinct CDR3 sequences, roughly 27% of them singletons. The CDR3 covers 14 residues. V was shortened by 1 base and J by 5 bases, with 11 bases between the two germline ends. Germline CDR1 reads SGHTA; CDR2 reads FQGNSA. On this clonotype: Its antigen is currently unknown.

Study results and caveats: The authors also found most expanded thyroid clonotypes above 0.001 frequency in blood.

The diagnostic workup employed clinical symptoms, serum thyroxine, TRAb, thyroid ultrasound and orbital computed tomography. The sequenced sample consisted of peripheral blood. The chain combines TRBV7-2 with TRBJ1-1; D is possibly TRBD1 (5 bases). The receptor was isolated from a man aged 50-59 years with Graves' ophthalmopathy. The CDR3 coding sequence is TGTGCCAGCAGCTTAGGGCGGGCAGGGACTGAAGCTTTCTTT. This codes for CASSLGRAGTEAFF.